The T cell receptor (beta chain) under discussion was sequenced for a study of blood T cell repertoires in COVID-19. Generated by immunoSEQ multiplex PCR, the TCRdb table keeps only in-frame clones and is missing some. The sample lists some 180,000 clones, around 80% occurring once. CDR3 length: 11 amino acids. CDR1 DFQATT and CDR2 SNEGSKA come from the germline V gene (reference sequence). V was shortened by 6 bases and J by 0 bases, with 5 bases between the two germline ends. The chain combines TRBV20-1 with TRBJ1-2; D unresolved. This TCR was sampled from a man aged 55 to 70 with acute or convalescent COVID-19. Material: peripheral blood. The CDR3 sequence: CSATANYGYTF. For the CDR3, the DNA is TGCAGTGCCACAGCTAACTATGGCTACACCTTC.